The present TCR beta chain was sequenced within a study of cytomegalovirus exposure and HLA in healthy donors. Whole-study context: Around 190 million T cells yielded more than 95 million unique TCR beta sequences, as an earlier analysis found.

Germline assignment: CDR1 MNHNS and CDR2 SASEGT. The CDR3 has 14 amino acids. V was clipped by 8 bases and J by 10 bases; unmatched bases: 9. The PCR had 60 Vbeta and 13 Jbeta primers. TCRdb's copy holds only in-frame clones and misses some; the assay was immunoSEQ multiplex PCR. This table holds tens of thousands of clones, about 82% found once. The chain has TRBV6-1 and TRBJ2-1, with 12 nucleotides matching TRBD2. Source material: PBMCs. The sequence was collected from a man younger than 40 in good health and CMV-seronegative. This CDR3 reads CASLASGGAWEQFF. DNA of the CDR3: TGTGCCAGCTTAGCTAGCGGGGGGGCATGGGAGCAGTTCTTC.